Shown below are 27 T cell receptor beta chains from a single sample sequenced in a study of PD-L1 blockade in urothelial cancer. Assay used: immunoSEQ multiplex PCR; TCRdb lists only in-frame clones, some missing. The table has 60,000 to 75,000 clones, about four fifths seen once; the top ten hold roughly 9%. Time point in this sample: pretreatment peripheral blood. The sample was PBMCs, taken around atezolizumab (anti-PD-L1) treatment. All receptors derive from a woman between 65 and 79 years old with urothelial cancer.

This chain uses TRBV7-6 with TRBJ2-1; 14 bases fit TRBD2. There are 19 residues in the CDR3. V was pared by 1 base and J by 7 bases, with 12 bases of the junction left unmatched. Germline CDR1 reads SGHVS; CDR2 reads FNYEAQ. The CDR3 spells CASSLDGTSGSGGRNEQFF. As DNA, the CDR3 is TGTGCCAGCAGCTTAGATGGGACTAGCGGGAGTGGAGGGCGGAATGAGCAGTTCTTC.

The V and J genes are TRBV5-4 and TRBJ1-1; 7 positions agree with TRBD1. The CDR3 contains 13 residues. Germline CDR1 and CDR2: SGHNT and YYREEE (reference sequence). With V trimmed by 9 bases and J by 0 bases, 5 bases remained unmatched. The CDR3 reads CATGTVMNTEAFF. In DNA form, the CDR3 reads TGTGCCACCGGGACAGTCATGAACACTGAAGCTTTCTTT.

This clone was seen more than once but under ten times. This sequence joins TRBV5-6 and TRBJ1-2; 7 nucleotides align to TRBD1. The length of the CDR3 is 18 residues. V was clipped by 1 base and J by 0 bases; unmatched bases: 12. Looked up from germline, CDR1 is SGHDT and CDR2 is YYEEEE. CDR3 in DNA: TGTGCCAGCAGCTTGTTCGCGGGGAGACAGGGTACTAACTATGGCTACACCTTC. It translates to CASSLFAGRQGTNYGYTF.

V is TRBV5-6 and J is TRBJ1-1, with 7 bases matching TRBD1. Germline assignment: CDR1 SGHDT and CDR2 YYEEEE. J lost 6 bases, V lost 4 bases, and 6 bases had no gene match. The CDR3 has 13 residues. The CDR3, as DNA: TGTGCCAGCAGCACCGGGACAGACGCTGAAGCTTTCTTT. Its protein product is CASSTGTDAEAFF.

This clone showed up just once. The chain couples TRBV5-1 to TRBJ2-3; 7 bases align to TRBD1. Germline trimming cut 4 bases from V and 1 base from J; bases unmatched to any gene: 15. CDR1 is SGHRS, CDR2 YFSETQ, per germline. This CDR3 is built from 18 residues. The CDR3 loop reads CASSPGQAVLRGTDTQYF. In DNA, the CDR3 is TGCGCCAGCAGCCCTGGACAGGCTGTCCTGCGTGGCACAGATACGCAGTATTTT.

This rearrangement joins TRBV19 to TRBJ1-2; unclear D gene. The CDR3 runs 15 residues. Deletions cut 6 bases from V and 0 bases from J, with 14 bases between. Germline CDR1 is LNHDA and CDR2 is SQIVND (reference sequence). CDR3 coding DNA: TGTGCCAGTAGCCCTATAGAGAACCCTAACTATGGCTACACCTTC. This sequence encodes CASSPIENPNYGYTF.

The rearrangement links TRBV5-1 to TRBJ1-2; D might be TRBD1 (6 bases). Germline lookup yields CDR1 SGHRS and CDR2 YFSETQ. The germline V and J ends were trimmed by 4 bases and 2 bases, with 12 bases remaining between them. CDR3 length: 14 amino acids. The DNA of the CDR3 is TGCGCCAGCAGCCCGGGACAAGGAAACTATGGCTACACCTTC. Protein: CASSPGQGNYGYTF. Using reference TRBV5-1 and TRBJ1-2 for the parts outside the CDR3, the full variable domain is KAGVTQTPRYLIKTRGQQVTLSCSPISGHRSVSWYQQTPGQGLQFLFEYFSETQRNKGNFPGRFSGRQFSNSRSEMNVSTLELGDSALYLCASSPGQGNYGYTFGSGTRLTVV.

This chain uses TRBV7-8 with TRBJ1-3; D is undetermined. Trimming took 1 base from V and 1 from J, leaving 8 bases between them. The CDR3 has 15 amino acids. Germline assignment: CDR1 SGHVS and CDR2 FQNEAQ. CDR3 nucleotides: TGTGCCAGCAGCTTAGGTGGCAGATCTGGAAACACCATATATTTT. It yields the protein CASSLGGRSGNTIYF.

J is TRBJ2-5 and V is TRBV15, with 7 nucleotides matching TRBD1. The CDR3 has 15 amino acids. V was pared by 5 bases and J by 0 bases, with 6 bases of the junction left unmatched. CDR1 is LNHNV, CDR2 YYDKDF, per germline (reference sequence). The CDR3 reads CATSLLTGYQETQYF. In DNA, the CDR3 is TGTGCCACCAGCCTATTGACAGGGTACCAAGAGACCCAGTACTTC.

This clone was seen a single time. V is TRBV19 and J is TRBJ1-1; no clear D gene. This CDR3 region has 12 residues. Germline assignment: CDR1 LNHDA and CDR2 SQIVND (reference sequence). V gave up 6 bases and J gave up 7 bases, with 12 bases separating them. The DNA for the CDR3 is TGTGCCAGTAGCCCCCACATTGGTGAAGCTTTCTTT. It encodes CASSPHIGEAFF.

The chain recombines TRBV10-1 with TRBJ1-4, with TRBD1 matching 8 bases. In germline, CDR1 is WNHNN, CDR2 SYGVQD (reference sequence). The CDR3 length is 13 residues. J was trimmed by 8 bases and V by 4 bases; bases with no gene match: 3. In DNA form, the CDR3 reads TGCGCCAGCAGTGTGGACAGGGACGAAAAACTGTTTTTT. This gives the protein CASSVDRDEKLFF.

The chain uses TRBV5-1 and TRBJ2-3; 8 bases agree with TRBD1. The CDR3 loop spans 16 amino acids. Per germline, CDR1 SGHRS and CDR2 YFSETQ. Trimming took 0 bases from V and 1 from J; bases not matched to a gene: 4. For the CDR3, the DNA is TGCGCCAGCAGCTTGGCTACAGGGGGAGGCACAGATACGCAGTATTTT. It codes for CASSLATGGGTDTQYF. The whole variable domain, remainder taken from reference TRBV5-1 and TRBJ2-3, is KAGVTQTPRYLIKTRGQQVTLSCSPISGHRSVSWYQQTPGQGLQFLFEYFSETQRNKGNFPGRFSGRQFSNSRSEMNVSTLELGDSALYLCASSLATGGGTDTQYFGPGTRLTVL.

CDR3 region: CAWTTGSRYEQYF. DNA of the CDR3: TGTGCCTGGACGACAGGGTCCCGGTACGAGCAGTACTTC. V and J are TRBV30 and TRBJ2-7, with TRBD1 matching over 7 bases. Germline V lookup: CDR1 GTSNPN, CDR2 SVGIG (reference sequence). V lost 4 bases to trimming and J lost 4 bases; unmatched junction nucleotides: 7. The CDR3 sequence is 13 residues long.

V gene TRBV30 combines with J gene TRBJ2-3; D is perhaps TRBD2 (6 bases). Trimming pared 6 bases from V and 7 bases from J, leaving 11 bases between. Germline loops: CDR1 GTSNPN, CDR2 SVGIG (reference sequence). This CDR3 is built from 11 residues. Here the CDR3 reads CACGAGNTQYF. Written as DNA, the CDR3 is TGTGCCTGCGGGGCGGGAAATACGCAGTATTTT.

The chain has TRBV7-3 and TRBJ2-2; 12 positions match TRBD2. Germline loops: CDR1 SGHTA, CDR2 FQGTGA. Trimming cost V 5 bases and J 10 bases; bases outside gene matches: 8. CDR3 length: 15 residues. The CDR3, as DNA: TGTGCCAGCAGCGATCGACTAGCGGGAGCTGAGGAGCTGTTTTTT. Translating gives CASSDRLAGAEELFF.

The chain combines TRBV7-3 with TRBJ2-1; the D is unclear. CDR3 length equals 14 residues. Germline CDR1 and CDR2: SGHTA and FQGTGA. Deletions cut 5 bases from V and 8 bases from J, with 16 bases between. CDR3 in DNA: TGTGCCAGCAGCCCCGCGGCACATTGGGATGAGCAGTTCTTC. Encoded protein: CASSPAAHWDEQFF.

Here the CDR3 reads CASTPGYRTGELFF. The CDR3 bases are TGTGCCAGCACCCCGGGGTATCGGACCGGGGAGCTGTTTTTT. V is TRBV2 and J is TRBJ2-2; D may be TRBD2 (5 bases). The germline V gene encodes CDR1 SNHLY and CDR2 FYNNEI. This CDR3 region has 14 residues. Deletions cut 7 bases from V and 5 bases from J, with 14 bases between.

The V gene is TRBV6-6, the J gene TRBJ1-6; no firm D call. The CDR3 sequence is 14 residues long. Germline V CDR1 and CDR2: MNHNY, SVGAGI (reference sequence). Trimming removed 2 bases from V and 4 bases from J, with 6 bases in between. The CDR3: CASSYDRYNSPLHF. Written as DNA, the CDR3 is TGTGCCAGCAGTTACGATAGATATAATTCACCCCTCCACTTT.

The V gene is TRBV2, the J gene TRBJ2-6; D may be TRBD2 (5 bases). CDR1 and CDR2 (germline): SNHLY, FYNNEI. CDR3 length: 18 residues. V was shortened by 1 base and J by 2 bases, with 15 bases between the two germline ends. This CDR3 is CASSEDTPGGAGANVLTF. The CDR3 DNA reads TGTGCCAGCAGTGAAGACACCCCAGGAGGAGCTGGGGCCAACGTCCTGACTTTC.

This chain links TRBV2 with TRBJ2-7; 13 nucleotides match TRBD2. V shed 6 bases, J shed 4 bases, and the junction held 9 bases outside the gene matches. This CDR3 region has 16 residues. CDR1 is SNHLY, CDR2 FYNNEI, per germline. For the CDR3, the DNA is TGTGCCAGCAGCATGGGACTAGCGGGATATCTGTACGAGCAGTACTTC. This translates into CASSMGLAGYLYEQYF.

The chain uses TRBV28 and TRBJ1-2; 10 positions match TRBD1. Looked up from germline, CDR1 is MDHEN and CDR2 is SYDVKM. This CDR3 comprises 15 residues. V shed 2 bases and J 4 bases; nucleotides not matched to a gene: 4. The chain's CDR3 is CASSLMGQGPYGYTF. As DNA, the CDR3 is TGTGCCAGCAGTTTAATGGGACAGGGGCCCTATGGCTACACCTTC.

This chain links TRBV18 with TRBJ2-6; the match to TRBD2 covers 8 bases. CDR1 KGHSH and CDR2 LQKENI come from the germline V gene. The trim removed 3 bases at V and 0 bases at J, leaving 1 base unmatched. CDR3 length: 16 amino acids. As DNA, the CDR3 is TGTGCCAGCTCACCTCGGGGGGGCTCTGGGGCCAACGTCCTGACTTTC. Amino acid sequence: CASSPRGGSGANVLTF.

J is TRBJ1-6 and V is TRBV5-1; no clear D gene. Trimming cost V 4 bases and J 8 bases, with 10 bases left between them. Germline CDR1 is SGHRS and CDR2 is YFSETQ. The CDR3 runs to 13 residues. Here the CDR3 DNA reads TGCGCCAGCAGCATAGCTTTTGATTCACCCCTCCACTTT. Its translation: CASSIAFDSPLHF.

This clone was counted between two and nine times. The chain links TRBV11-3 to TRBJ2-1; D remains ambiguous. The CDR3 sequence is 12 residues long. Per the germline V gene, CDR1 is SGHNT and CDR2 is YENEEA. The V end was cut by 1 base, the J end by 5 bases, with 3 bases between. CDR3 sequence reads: CASSLADNEQFF. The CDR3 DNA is TGTGCCAGCAGCTTAGCAGACAATGAGCAGTTCTTC.

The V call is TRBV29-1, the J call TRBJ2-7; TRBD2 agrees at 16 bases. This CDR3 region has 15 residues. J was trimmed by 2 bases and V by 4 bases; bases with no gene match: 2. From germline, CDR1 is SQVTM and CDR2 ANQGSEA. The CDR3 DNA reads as TGCAGCGTTGGTGGGACTAGCGGGAGGGCCTACGAGCAGTACTTC. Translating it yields CSVGGTSGRAYEQYF.

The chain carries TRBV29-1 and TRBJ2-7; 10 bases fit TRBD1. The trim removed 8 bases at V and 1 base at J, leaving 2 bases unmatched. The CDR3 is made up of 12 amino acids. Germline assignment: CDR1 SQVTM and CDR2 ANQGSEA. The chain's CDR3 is CSSDRGSYEQYF. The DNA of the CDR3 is TGCAGCTCGGACAGGGGGTCCTACGAGCAGTACTTC.

For the CDR3, the DNA is TGTGCCAGTTCCTTTAACAGGGACTCCTACGAGCAGTACTTC. It specifies CASSFNRDSYEQYF. J is TRBJ2-7 and V is TRBV19, with D maybe TRBD1 (6 bases). Germline V lookup: CDR1 LNHDA, CDR2 SQIVND (reference sequence). The CDR3 sequence is 14 residues long. V lost 8 bases to trimming and J lost 0 bases, with 14 bases between them.